Presented here are 27 T cell receptor beta chains from one specimen sequenced in a study of T cell changes during pregnancy in multiple sclerosis. Generated by immunoSEQ multiplex PCR, the TCRdb table keeps only in-frame clones and is missing some. The data hold tens of thousands of clones, with 85% to 95% observed a single time. The input for sequencing was CD4+ T cells from peripheral blood mononuclear cells, taken in the third trimester of pregnancy. Receptors were obtained from a female donor with multiple sclerosis, enrolled in a pregnancy study.

V usage is TRBV5-1 and J usage is TRBJ2-7; TRBD2 is a possible D gene (6 bases). The CDR3 runs 16 residues. The V end lost 2 bases, the J end lost 0 bases, and 15 bases lay between the germline ends. Per the germline V gene, CDR1 is SGHRS and CDR2 is YFSETQ. The CDR3 DNA sequence: TGCGCCAGCAGCTTACAACTAGCACTAAGCTCCTACGAGCAGTACTTC. Translated: CASSLQLALSSYEQYF.

The chain combines TRBV2 with TRBJ2-6; D perhaps matches TRBD2 (5 bases). The germline V and J ends were trimmed by 4 bases and 0 bases, with 10 bases remaining between them. The germline V gene encodes CDR1 SNHLY and CDR2 FYNNEI. The CDR3 is 16 residues long. The CDR3 DNA reads TGTGCCAGCAGTGCGGGATCTCGCTCTGGGGCCAACGTCCTGACTTTC. Amino acid sequence: CASSAGSRSGANVLTF.

CDR3 coding DNA: TGTGCCAGCAGCCCCAGGGTAGCGGGAGACGAAGATACGCAGTATTTT. Protein product: CASSPRVAGDEDTQYF. The rearrangement uses TRBV25-1 and TRBJ2-3; 9 bases fit TRBD2. Germline V gives CDR1 MGHDK, CDR2 SYGVNS. This CDR3 is built from 16 residues. The ends lost 6 bases at V and 5 bases at J; junction bases unmatched: 12. The variable domain in full, completed from reference TRBV25-1 and TRBJ2-3, reads EADIYQTPRYLVIGTGKKITLECSQTMGHDKMYWYQQDPGMELHLIHYSYGVNSTEKGDLSSESTVSRIRTEHFPLTLESARPSHTSQYLCASSPRVAGDEDTQYFGPGTRLTVL.

The rearrangement joins TRBV7-3 to TRBJ2-1; 11 bases are shared with TRBD2. Germline-derived CDR1 and CDR2 are SGHTA and FQGTGA. The CDR3 length is 19 residues. V shed 3 bases, J shed 3 bases, and the junction held 13 bases outside the gene matches. The DNA of the CDR3 is TGTGCCAGCAGCTTGACCGGGGCGTCTAGCGGGAGGAACTACAATGAGCAGTTCTTC. Its translation is CASSLTGASSGRNYNEQFF.

This sequence joins TRBV12-5 and TRBJ2-5; the D gene is possibly TRBD1 (6 bases). The assigned J gene may be wrong: the sequence end matches TRBJ2-7 better. This CDR3 contains 14 residues. Germline-derived CDR1 and CDR2 are LGHNT and FRNRAP. CDR3 in DNA: TGTGCTAGTGGTTGGGGGCCCCTAGGCTACGAGCAGTACTTC. This gives the protein CASGWGPLGYEQYF.

The chain carries TRBV6-5 and TRBJ2-1; weak D call: TRBD2 (7 bases). Per the germline V gene, CDR1 is MNHEY and CDR2 is SVGAGI. The CDR3 is 14 amino acids. Trimming pared 8 bases from V and 4 bases from J, leaving 15 bases between. Here the CDR3 DNA reads TGTGCCAGCGCCCCGGGGGGCAGTTACAATGAGCAGTTCTTC. Its translation is CASAPGGSYNEQFF.

The V gene is TRBV11-2, the J gene TRBJ2-4; 11 nucleotides line up with TRBD2. The ends lost 3 bases at V and 0 bases at J; junction bases unmatched: 10. The germline gives CDR1 SGHAT, CDR2 FQNNGV. The CDR3 spans 19 residues. The CDR3 here is CASSFISVAGGIAKNIQYF. The CDR3 bases are TGTGCCAGCAGCTTCATTTCTGTAGCGGGAGGGATAGCCAAAAACATTCAGTACTTC.

CDR3 in amino acids: CASSSNYLQETQYF. The CDR3 DNA is TGTGCCAGCAGTTCCAACTACTTGCAAGAGACCCAGTACTTC. The chain carries TRBV28 and TRBJ2-5; D gene uncertain. The CDR3 totals 14 residues. Trimming cost V 4 bases and J 2 bases, with 11 bases left between them. Per germline, CDR1 MDHEN and CDR2 SYDVKM.

The chain carries TRBV27 and TRBJ2-3; TRBD2 might be the D (6 bases). The CDR3 is made up of 15 amino acids. Germline CDR1 and CDR2: MNHEY and SMNVEV (reference sequence). Trimming pared 5 bases from V and 4 bases from J, leaving 16 bases between. This CDR3 reads CASSTLRGGSDTQYF. In DNA form, the CDR3 reads TGTGCCAGCAGTACCCTCCGAGGAGGGTCAGATACGCAGTATTTT.

The genes are TRBV2 and TRBJ2-1, with 12 bases that match TRBD2. Germline V gene sequence: CDR1 SNHLY, CDR2 FYNNEI. The CDR3 contains 16 residues. Losses at the gene ends were 6 bases for V and 7 bases for J; bases not matched to a gene: 10. CDR3 nucleotide sequence: TGTGCCAGCAGACCACGGCTAGCGGGAGGGGTAAATGAGCAGTTCTTC. Its translation is CASRPRLAGGVNEQFF.

This clone turned up a few times. The rearrangement joins TRBV10-3 to TRBJ1-1; D may be TRBD1 (6 bases). Germline V gives CDR1 ENHRY, CDR2 SYGVKD. This CDR3 has 12 amino acids. Trimming left V 2 bases short and J 8 bases short, with 9 bases between. The DNA of the CDR3 is TGTGCCATCAGTGAGGTAACAGGGGAAGCTTTCTTT. This codes for CAISEVTGEAFF.

This clone has only a few counts. This chain connects TRBV5-1 to TRBJ2-7, with 7 bases aligning to TRBD2. The CDR3 loop spans 20 amino acids. After removal of 1 base from V and 2 bases from J, the junction contained 21 bases not matched to a gene. Germline CDR1 reads SGHRS; CDR2 reads YFSETQ. CDR3 sequence (DNA): TGCGCCAGCAGCTTGTCTTCCGCCGGTCCTGGGGGACTAACAGCCTACGAGCAGTACTTC. The encoded protein is CASSLSSAGPGGLTAYEQYF.

This chain links TRBV11-2 with TRBJ2-1; D uncertain. Trimming cost V 5 bases and J 7 bases, with 15 bases left between them. The CDR3 is made up of 14 amino acids. Germline V gene data show CDR1 as SGHAT and CDR2 as FQNNGV. The CDR3 coding sequence is TGTGCCAGCAGCCCTAAGCGTGTTCAGAATGAGCAGTTCTTC. Encoded protein: CASSPKRVQNEQFF. Drawing the rest from reference TRBV11-2 and TRBJ2-1, the complete variable domain is EAGVAQSPRYKIIEKRQSVAFWCNPISGHATLYWYQQILGQGPKLLIQFQNNGVVDDSQLPKDRFSAERLKGVDSTLKIQPAKLEDSAVYLCASSPKRVQNEQFFGPGTRLTVL.

The V and J genes are TRBV28 and TRBJ1-1; D unresolved. Germline CDR1 MDHEN, CDR2 SYDVKM. The CDR3 is 11 amino acids. The ends were cut back, 2 bases at V and 5 bases at J, with 3 bases in the middle. This CDR3 is CASSLQTEAFF. The CDR3 nucleotides read TGTGCCAGCAGTTTACAGACTGAAGCTTTCTTT.

The gene calls are TRBV19 and TRBJ2-7, with D maybe TRBD1 (6 bases). Trimming cost V 7 bases and J 2 bases, with 15 bases left between them. CDR1 and CDR2 (germline): LNHDA, SQIVND (reference sequence). This CDR3 contains 14 residues. The CDR3 DNA reads as TGTGCCAGTAACCAACAGGGTAGAACCTACGAGCAGTACTTC. Protein product: CASNQQGRTYEQYF. Complete variable domain (other parts from reference TRBV19 and TRBJ2-7): DGGITQSPKYLFRKEGQNVTLSCEQNLNHDAMYWYRQDPGQGLRLIYYSQIVNDFQKGDIAEGYSVSREKKESFPLTVTSAQKNPTAFYLCASNQQGRTYEQYFGPGTRLTVT.

This clone was seen only a few times. The chain couples TRBV28 to TRBJ1-1; 8 bases are shared with TRBD1. Germline CDR1 is MDHEN and CDR2 is SYDVKM. CDR3 length: 14 amino acids. The J segment lost 3 bases and the V segment lost 6 bases, leaving 6 bases of the junction unmatched. CDR3 amino acids: CASRRTGSYTEAFF. Written as DNA, the CDR3 is TGTGCCAGCAGGAGGACAGGGTCTTACACTGAAGCTTTCTTT.

The chain is built from TRBV7-2 and TRBJ2-5; 11 nucleotides agree with TRBD2. Per the germline V gene, CDR1 is SGHTA and CDR2 is FQGNSA. CDR3 length: 18 residues. With 5 bases clipped from V and 5 bases from J, the junction kept 16 bases outside the gene matches. The CDR3 loop reads CASSKWGTSGRREETQYF. The CDR3 nucleotides are TGTGCCAGCAGCAAATGGGGGACTAGCGGAAGAAGGGAGGAGACCCAGTACTTC.

This sequence joins TRBV5-1 and TRBJ2-1; the match to TRBD2 covers 14 bases. From germline, CDR1 is SGHRS and CDR2 YFSETQ. The CDR3 consists of 14 residues. With 4 bases clipped from V and 10 bases from J, the junction kept 4 bases outside the gene matches. For the CDR3, the DNA is TGCGCCAGCAGCCCCGGGACTAGCGGGAGAGAGCAGTTCTTC. It specifies CASSPGTSGREQFF.

The chain joins TRBV6-1 to TRBJ1-1; a possible D gene is TRBD1 (5 bases). With 2 bases removed from V and 0 bases from J, the gap between germline ends came to 7 bases. The CDR3 is 14 amino acids. Germline V gene lookup returns CDR1 MNHNS and CDR2 SASEGT. The CDR3 loop is CASSEPGVNTEAFF. In DNA form, the CDR3 reads TGTGCCAGCAGTGAACCGGGGGTGAACACTGAAGCTTTCTTT.

The rearrangement uses TRBV7-9 and TRBJ2-7; TRBD2 agrees at 9 bases. V was pared by 5 bases and J by 3 bases, with 8 bases of the junction left unmatched. This CDR3 is 15 amino acids long. Germline values: CDR1 SEHNR, CDR2 FQNEAQ (reference sequence). DNA of the CDR3: TGTGCCAGCAGCGCCATAGCGGGAGCGTACTACGAGCAGTACTTC. This gives the protein CASSAIAGAYYEQYF.

V and J are TRBV10-3 and TRBJ2-3; 7 positions agree with TRBD1. The CDR3 runs 15 residues. The V segment lost 10 bases and the J segment 5 bases; nucleotides outside the gene matches: 15. The germline V gene has CDR1 ENHRY and CDR2 SYGVKD. Here the CDR3 reads CATRTGLGPGDTQYF. CDR3 coding DNA: TGTGCCACCCGGACAGGACTGGGGCCGGGAGATACGCAGTATTTT.

This sequence joins TRBV7-3 and TRBJ2-6; 9 nucleotides match TRBD1. Germline CDR1 SGHTA, CDR2 FQGTGA. V shed 3 bases, J shed 4 bases, and the junction held 4 bases outside the gene matches. CDR3 length: 16 residues. In DNA form, the CDR3 reads TGTGCCAGCAGCTTGGGACAGGGAAAAGGGGCCAACGTCCTGACTTTC. It translates to CASSLGQGKGANVLTF.

This clone was recorded a few times. CDR3 sequence: CASTLAGIRYF. DNA of the CDR3: TGTGCCAGCACGTTGGCGGGGATTCGTTACTTC. The chain uses TRBV6-6 and TRBJ2-7, with D maybe TRBD2 (6 bases). Germline CDR1 and CDR2: MNHNY and SVGAGI (reference sequence). This CDR3 is 11 amino acids long. Trimming stripped 7 bases from V and 13 bases from J, with 17 bases between.

This chain uses TRBV7-2 with TRBJ2-7; perhaps TRBD1 as D (6 bases). CDR3 length: 15 amino acids. Trimming shortened V by 4 bases and J by 1 base, and 14 bases separated the two germline ends. CDR1 is SGHTA, CDR2 FQGNSA, per germline. The CDR3 region has the DNA TGTGCCAGCAGCTCAGGACAGATAGGGTCCTACGAGCAGTACTTC. Its protein product is CASSSGQIGSYEQYF.

This chain connects TRBV19 to TRBJ2-1; 8 bases match TRBD2. CDR3 size: 18 residues. Losses at the gene ends were 6 bases for V and 0 bases for J; bases not matched to a gene: 13. Germline assignment: CDR1 LNHDA and CDR2 SQIVND (reference sequence). CDR3 in amino acids: CASSQPGLVGSSYNEQFF. The CDR3 nucleotides are TGTGCCAGTAGCCAACCGGGACTAGTAGGGAGCTCCTACAATGAGCAGTTCTTC.

The chain links TRBV7-9 to TRBJ1-3; D gene ambiguous. V lost 6 bases to trimming and J lost 1 base, with 7 bases between them. This CDR3 comprises 13 residues. The germline V gene has CDR1 SEHNR and CDR2 FQNEAQ (reference sequence). The CDR3 DNA follows: TGTGCCAGCAGTTCCTCGTCTGGAAACACCATATATTTT. As protein: CASSSSSGNTIYF.

The J gene is TRBJ1-4, the V gene TRBV7-2; a weak D match, TRBD1 (6 bases). Germline V CDR1 and CDR2: SGHTA, FQGNSA. The CDR3 loop spans 15 amino acids. Trimming pared 3 bases from V and 7 bases from J, leaving 15 bases between. The CDR3 protein is CASSFIRGGGEKLFF. DNA of the CDR3: TGTGCCAGCAGCTTCATCAGGGGTGGAGGTGAAAAACTGTTTTTT.